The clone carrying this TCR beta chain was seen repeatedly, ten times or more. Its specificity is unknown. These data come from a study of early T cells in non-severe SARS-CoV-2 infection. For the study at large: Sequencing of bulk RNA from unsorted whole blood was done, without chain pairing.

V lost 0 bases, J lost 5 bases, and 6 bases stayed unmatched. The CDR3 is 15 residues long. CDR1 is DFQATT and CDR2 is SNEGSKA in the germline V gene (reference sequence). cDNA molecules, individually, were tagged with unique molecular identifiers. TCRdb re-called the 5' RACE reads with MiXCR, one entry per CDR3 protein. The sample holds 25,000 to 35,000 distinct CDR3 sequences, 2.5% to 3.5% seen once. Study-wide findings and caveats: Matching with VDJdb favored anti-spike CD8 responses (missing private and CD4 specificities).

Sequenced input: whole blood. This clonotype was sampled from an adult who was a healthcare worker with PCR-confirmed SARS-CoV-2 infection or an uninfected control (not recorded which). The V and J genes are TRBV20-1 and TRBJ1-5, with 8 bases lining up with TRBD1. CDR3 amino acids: CSARDNRGSHQPQHF. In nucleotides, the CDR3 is TGCAGTGCTAGAGATAACAGGGGGTCTCATCAGCCCCAGCATTTT.